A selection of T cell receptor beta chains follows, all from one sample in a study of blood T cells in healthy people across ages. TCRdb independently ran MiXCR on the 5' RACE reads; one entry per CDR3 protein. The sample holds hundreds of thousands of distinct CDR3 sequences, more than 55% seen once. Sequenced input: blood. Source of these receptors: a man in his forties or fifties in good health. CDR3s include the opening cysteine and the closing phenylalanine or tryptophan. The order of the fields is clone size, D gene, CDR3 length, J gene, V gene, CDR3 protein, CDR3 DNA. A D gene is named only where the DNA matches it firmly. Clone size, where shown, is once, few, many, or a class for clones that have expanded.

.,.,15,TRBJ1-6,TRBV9,CASNRDARYNSPLHF,TGTGCCAGCAACAGGGATGCCCGCTATAATTCACCCCTCCACTTT
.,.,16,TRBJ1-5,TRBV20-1,CSARPDRFSPNQPQHF,TGCAGTGCTAGACCGGACAGATTTTCCCCGAATCAGCCCCAGCATTTT
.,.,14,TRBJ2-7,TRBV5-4,CASSAPGAGYEQYF,TGTGCCAGCAGCGCCCCAGGGGCGGGATACGAGCAGTACTTC
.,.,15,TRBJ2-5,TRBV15,CATSRDRGFEETQYF,TGTGCCACCAGCAGAGATCGAGGGTTTGAGGAGACCCAGTACTTC
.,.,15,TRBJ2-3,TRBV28,CASLNPRDNLDTQYF,TGTGCCAGCCTAAATCCCCGGGACAATTTGGATACGCAGTATTTT
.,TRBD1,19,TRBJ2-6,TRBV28,CASRTGDPPLLTGANVLTF,TGTGCCAGCCGGACAGGGGATCCCCCCCTCCTTACTGGGGCCAACGTCCTGACTTTC
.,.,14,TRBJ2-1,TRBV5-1,CASSPDTSLNEQFF,TGCGCCAGCAGCCCAGATACGTCCCTCAATGAGCAGTTCTTC
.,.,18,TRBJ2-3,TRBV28,CASSWSLGLPEDTDTQYF,TGTGCCAGCAGTTGGTCTTTGGGACTGCCAGAAGACACAGATACGCAGTATTTT
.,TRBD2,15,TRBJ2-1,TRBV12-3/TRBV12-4,CASSQGLVNADEQFF,TGTGCCAGCAGTCAGGGACTAGTCAACGCTGATGAGCAGTTCTTC
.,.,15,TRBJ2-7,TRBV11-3,CASSLEPGQIYEQYF,TGTGCCAGCAGCTTGGAACCGGGACAAATCTACGAGCAGTACTTC
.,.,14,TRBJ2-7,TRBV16,CASSQSLTPHEQYF,TGTGCCAGCAGCCAATCCCTTACTCCTCACGAGCAGTACTTC
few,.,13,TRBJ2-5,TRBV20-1,CSASKGVQETQYF,TGCAGTGCTAGTAAAGGGGTCCAAGAGACCCAGTACTTC
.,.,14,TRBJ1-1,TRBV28,CASSLYRQNTEAFF,TGTGCCAGCAGTTTATATCGGCAGAACACTGAAGCTTTCTTT
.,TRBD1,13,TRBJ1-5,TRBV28,CASRTGLGQPQHF,TGTGCCAGCAGGACAGGGTTAGGGCAGCCCCAGCATTTT
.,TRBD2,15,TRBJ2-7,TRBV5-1,CASRPGTSVRNEQYF,TGCGCCAGCAGGCCCGGGACTAGCGTACGGAACGAGCAGTACTTC
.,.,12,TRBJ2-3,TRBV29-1,CSAMDSRDTQYF,TGCAGCGCAATGGACAGTCGCGATACGCAGTATTTT
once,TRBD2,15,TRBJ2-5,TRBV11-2,CASSLAAGGIETQYF,TGTGCCAGCAGCTTAGCAGCGGGGGGAATAGAGACCCAGTACTTC
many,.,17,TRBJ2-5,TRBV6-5,CASSYSEGSRGQETQYF,TGTGCCAGCAGTTACTCTGAGGGATCTCGTGGACAAGAGACCCAGTACTTC
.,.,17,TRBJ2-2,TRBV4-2,CASSQDQSGLNTGELFF,TGTGCCAGCAGCCAAGATCAGAGCGGCTTGAACACCGGGGAGCTGTTTTTT
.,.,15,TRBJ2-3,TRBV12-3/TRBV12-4,CASTDRRGGGDTQYF,TGTGCCAGTACAGACAGGAGAGGGGGAGGGGATACGCAGTATTTT
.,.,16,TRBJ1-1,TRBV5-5,CASSLDGSLLNTEAFF,TGTGCCAGCAGCTTGGACGGCAGCTTGCTGAACACTGAAGCTTTCTTT
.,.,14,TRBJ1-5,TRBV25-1,CASSDSGFGQPQHF,TGTGCCAGCAGTGATTCCGGGTTCGGTCAGCCCCAGCATTTT
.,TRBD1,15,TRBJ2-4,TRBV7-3,CASSSRDRSSNIQYF,TGTGCCAGCAGCTCCCGGGACAGGTCGTCGAACATTCAGTACTTC
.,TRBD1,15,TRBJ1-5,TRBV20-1,CSATGGTGLGQPQHF,TGCAGTGCCACAGGGGGGACCGGGCTGGGTCAGCCCCAGCATTTT
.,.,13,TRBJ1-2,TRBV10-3,CAISITGNYGYTF,TGTGCCATCAGTATTACAGGGAACTATGGCTACACCTTC
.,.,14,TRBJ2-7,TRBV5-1,CASSLTDKTYEQYF,TGCGCCAGCAGCTTGACAGACAAAACCTACGAGCAGTACTTC
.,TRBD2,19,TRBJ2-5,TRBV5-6,CASSLGRLAGVRAYNEQYF,TGTGCCAGCAGCTTGGGACGACTAGCGGGAGTTCGGGCCTACAATGAGCAGTACTTC
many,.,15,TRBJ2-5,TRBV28,CASSPPHGLQETQYF,TGTGCCAGCAGTCCACCCCACGGGTTACAAGAGACCCAGTACTTC
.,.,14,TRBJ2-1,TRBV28,CASRPPAARNEQFF,TGTGCCAGCCGCCCCCCGGCGGCGAGGAATGAGCAGTTCTTC
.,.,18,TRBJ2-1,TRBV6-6,CASSPTAGHLRINNEQFF,TGTGCCAGCAGTCCAACCGCGGGACACCTAAGAATAAACAATGAGCAGTTCTTC
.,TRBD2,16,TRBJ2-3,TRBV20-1,CSARHGTSGFSDTQYF,TGCAGTGCTAGACATGGGACTAGCGGGTTCTCAGATACGCAGTATTTT
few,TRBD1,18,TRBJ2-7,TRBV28,CASSPSNPGQGPAYEQYF,TGTGCCAGCAGTCCAAGCAATCCGGGACAGGGGCCGGCCTACGAGCAGTACTTC
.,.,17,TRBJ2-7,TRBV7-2,CASKMGGPGMKSYEQYF,TGTGCCAGCAAAATGGGGGGGCCAGGGATGAAGTCCTACGAGCAGTACTTC
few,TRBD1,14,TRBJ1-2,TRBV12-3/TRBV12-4,CASLPQGADYGYTF,TGTGCCAGTCTTCCACAGGGGGCCGACTATGGCTACACCTTC
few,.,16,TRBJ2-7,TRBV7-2,CASSPDGGRQTYEQYF,TGTGCCAGCAGCCCCGACGGCGGGCGTCAGACCTACGAGCAGTACTTC
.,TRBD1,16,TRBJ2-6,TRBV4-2,CASSQQGTAGANVLTF,TGTGCCAGCAGCCAGCAAGGGACAGCCGGGGCCAACGTCCTGACTTTC
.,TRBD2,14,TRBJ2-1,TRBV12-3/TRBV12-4,CASSVAGRYNEQFF,TGTGCCAGCAGTGTAGCGGGAAGGTACAATGAGCAGTTCTTC
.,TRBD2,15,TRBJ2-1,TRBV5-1,CASSLGLAGSQEQFF,TGCGCCAGCAGCTTGGGGTTAGCGGGAAGTCAAGAGCAGTTCTTC
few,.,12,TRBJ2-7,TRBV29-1,CSVGQTTYEQYF,TGCAGCGTTGGCCAGACGACCTACGAGCAGTACTTC
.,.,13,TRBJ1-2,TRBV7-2,CASSSTPDYGYTF,TGTGCCAGCAGCTCAACCCCCGACTATGGCTACACCTTC
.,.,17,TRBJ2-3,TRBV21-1,CASSKATGGRGTDTQYF,TGTGCCAGCAGCAAAGCAACAGGGGGCCGAGGCACAGATACGCAGTATTTT
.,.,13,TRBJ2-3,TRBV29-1,CSVESPLVDTQYF,TGCAGCGTTGAGTCCCCATTGGTCGATACGCAGTATTTT
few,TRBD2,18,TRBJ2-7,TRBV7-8,CASSLSSGRVPSSYEQYF,TGTGCCAGCAGCTTGTCTAGCGGGAGGGTTCCAAGCTCCTACGAGCAGTACTTC
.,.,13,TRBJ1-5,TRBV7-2,CASSLLPDQPQHF,TGTGCCAGCAGCTTATTACCAGACCAGCCCCAGCATTTT
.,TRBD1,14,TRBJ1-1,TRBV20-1,CSALGQGRSTEAFF,TGCAGTGCCCTTGGACAGGGTCGGTCCACTGAAGCTTTCTTT
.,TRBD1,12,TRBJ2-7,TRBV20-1,CSAEGQAYEQYF,TGCAGTGCTGAGGGACAGGCCTACGAGCAGTACTTC
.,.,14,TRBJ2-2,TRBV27,CASSFTVPPGELFF,TGTGCCAGCAGTTTCACGGTCCCCCCCGGGGAGCTGTTTTTT
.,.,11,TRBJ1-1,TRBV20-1,CSARDRTEAFF,TGCAGTGCTAGAGATCGGACTGAAGCTTTCTTT
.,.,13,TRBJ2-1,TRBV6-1,CASSDVHYNEQFF,TGTGCCAGCAGTGATGTACACTACAATGAGCAGTTCTTC
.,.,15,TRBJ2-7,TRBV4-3,CASSQEQGPSYEQYF,TGCGCCAGCAGCCAAGAGCAGGGGCCCTCCTACGAGCAGTACTTC
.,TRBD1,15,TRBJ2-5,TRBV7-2,CAGSPDRGPQETQYF,TGTGCCGGCAGCCCGGACAGGGGGCCCCAAGAGACCCAGTACTTC
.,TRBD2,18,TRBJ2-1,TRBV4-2,CASSQGLADLGSYNEQFF,TGTGCCAGCAGCCAGGGACTAGCGGATCTTGGCTCCTACAATGAGCAGTTCTTC
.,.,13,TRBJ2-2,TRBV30,CAWIRENTGELFF,TGTGCCTGGATAAGGGAGAACACCGGGGAGCTGTTTTTT
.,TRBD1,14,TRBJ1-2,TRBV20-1,CSASGTEYNYGYTF,TGCAGTGCTAGCGGGACAGAATATAACTATGGCTACACCTTC
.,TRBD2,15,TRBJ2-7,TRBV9,CASTLSGDPSYEQYF,TGTGCCAGCACCCTTAGCGGGGATCCGTCCTACGAGCAGTACTTC
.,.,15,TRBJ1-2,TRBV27,CASRERRGRNYGYTF,TGTGCCAGCAGGGAACGGCGGGGGCGCAACTATGGCTACACCTTC
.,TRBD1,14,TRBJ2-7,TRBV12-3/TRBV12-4,CASSSTGNWDEQYF,TGTGCCAGCAGTTCGACAGGGAATTGGGATGAGCAGTACTTC
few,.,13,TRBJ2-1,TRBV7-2,CASSSSGLNEQFF,TGTGCCAGCAGCTCTTCAGGGTTGAATGAGCAGTTCTTC
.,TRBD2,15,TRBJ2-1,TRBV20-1,CSARVKRELYNEQFF,TGCAGTGCCCGAGTAAAGCGGGAGCTATACAATGAGCAGTTCTTC
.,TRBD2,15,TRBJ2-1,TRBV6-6,CASTGLAGSYNEQFF,TGTGCCAGCACGGGACTAGCGGGCTCCTACAATGAGCAGTTCTTC